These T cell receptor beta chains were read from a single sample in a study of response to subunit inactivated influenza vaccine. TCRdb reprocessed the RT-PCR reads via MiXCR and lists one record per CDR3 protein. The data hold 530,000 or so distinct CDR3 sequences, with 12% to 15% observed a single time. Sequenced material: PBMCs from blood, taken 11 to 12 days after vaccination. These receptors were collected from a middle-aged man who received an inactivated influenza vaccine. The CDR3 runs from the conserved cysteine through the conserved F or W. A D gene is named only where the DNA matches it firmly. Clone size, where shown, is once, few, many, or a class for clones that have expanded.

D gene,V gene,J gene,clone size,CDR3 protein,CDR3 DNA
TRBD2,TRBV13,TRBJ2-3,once,CASSLVGLALSSTDTQYF,TGTGCCAGCAGCTTAGTCGGACTAGCGTTATCTAGCACAGATACGCAGTATTTT
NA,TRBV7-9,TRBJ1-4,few,CASSLRTAPNEKLFF,TGTGCCAGCAGCCTGAGGACAGCTCCGAATGAAAAACTGTTTTTT
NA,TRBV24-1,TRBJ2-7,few,CATSDSSRSYEQYF,TGTGCCACCAGTGACTCCAGTAGGAGCTACGAGCAGTACTTC
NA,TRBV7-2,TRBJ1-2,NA,CASSTTGGVANYGYTF,TGTGCCAGCAGCACCACTGGGGGGGTAGCTAACTATGGCTACACCTTC
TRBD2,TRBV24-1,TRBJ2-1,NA,CATSGQTSTYNEQFF,TGTGCCACCAGTGGCCAGACTAGCACCTACAATGAGCAGTTCTTC
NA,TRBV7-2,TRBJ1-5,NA,CASSDYNQPQHF,TGTGCCAGCAGCGATTACAACCAGCCCCAGCATTTT
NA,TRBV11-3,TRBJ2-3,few,CASSLDSSGGNTDTQYF,TGTGCCAGCAGCTTAGACAGCTCCGGCGGGAACACAGATACGCAGTATTTT
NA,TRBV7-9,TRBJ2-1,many,CASSLVTSSYNEQFF,TGTGCCAGCAGCTTAGTGACTAGCTCCTACAATGAGCAGTTCTTC
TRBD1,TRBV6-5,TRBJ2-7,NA,CASSYGQVRSYEQYF,TGTGCCAGCAGCTACGGACAGGTCAGGTCCTACGAGCAGTACTTC
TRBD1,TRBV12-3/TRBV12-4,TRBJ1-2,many,CASSWGTGDGYTF,TGTGCCAGCAGTTGGGGGACAGGCGATGGCTACACCTTC
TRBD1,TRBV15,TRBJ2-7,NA,CATSREQGVNEQYF,TGTGCCACCAGCAGAGAACAGGGGGTCAACGAGCAGTACTTC
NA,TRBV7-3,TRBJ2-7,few,CASSLTSRPGVEQYF,TGTGCCAGCAGCTTAACCTCACGGCCTGGAGTCGAGCAGTACTTC
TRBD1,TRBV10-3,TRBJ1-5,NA,CAIRTGEGQPQHF,TGTGCCATCAGAACAGGGGAGGGTCAGCCCCAGCATTTT
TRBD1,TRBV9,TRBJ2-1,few,CASSRGQGPYNEQFF,TGTGCCAGCAGTCGCGGACAGGGCCCCTACAATGAGCAGTTCTTC
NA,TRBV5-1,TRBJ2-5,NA,CASSLGREETQYF,TGTGCCAGCAGCTTAGGCAGGGAAGAGACCCAGTACTTC
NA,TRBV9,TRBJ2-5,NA,CASSVGSTATGTQYF,TGTGCCAGCAGCGTAGGGTCCACGGCCACTGGGACCCAGTACTTC
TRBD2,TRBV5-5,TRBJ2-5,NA,CASSSLGREGWETQYF,TGTGCCAGCAGCTCGCTCGGTCGGGAGGGCTGGGAGACCCAGTACTTC
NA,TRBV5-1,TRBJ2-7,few,CASTSGGPSYEQYF,TGCGCCAGCACGTCCGGGGGGCCATCCTACGAGCAGTACTTC
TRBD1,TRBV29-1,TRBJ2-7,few,CSVPGQDLYEQYF,TGCAGCGTTCCGGGACAGGACTTATACGAGCAGTACTTC
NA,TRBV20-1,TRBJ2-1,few,CSARRETTDNEQFF,TGCAGTGCTAGACGCGAGACTACTGACAATGAGCAGTTCTTC
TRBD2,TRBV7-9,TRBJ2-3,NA,CASSSWRELNTQYF,TGTGCCAGCAGTTCTTGGCGGGAGCTAAATACGCAGTATTTT
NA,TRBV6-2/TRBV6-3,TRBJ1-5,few,CASSYRQYQPQHF,TGTGCCAGCAGTTACCGACAATACCAGCCCCAGCATTTT
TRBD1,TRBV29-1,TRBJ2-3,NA,CSVEYSRQGAADTQYF,TGCAGCGTTGAATACAGTCGACAGGGGGCCGCAGATACGCAGTATTTT
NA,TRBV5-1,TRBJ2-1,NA,CASKIDGEQFF,TGCGCCAGCAAAATAGACGGTGAGCAGTTCTTC
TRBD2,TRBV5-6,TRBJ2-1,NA,CASSPGTSAYWSSYNEQFF,TGTGCCAGCAGCCCCGGGACTAGCGCCTACTGGAGCTCCTACAATGAGCAGTTCTTC
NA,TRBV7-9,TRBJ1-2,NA,CASSPTSPENYGYTF,TGTGCCAGCAGCCCTACCTCCCCCGAGAACTATGGCTACACCTTC
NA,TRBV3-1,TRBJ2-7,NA,CASSQVLSSSYEQYF,TGTGCCAGCAGCCAGGTCCTCAGTAGCTCCTACGAGCAGTACTTC
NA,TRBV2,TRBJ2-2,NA,CASSTPPWGSNTGELFF,TGTGCCAGCAGTACCCCCCCGTGGGGGTCGAACACCGGGGAGCTGTTTTTT
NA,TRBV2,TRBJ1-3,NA,CASSEGTLSGNTIYF,TGTGCCAGCAGTGAAGGGACACTCTCTGGAAACACCATATATTTT
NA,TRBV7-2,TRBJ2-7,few,CASSPKLDYEQYF,TGTGCCAGCAGCCCCAAGCTAGACTACGAGCAGTACTTC
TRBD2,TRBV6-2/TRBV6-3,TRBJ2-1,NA,CASSTRTSPHLINNEQFF,TGTGCCAGCAGTACCCGGACTAGCCCTCACTTAATAAACAATGAGCAGTTCTTC
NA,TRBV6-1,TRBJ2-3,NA,CASSRAGGAEAQYF,TGTGCCAGCAGTCGGGCTGGGGGGGCTGAGGCGCAGTATTTT
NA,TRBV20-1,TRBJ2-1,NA,CSAIGVGEQFF,TGCAGTGCCATAGGGGTTGGTGAGCAGTTCTTC
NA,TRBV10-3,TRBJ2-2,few,CAISERRGHTGELFF,TGTGCCATCAGTGAGAGGCGGGGGCACACCGGGGAGCTGTTTTTT
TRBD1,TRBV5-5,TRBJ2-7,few,CASSSSGTGIDFSYEQYF,TGTGCCAGCAGCTCGTCCGGGACAGGGATCGACTTTTCCTACGAGCAGTACTTC
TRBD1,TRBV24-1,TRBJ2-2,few,CATRGITGAGTGELFF,TGTGCCACCAGGGGAATCACAGGGGCCGGCACCGGGGAGCTGTTTTTT
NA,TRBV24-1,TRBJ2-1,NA,CATSDLNRGNEQFF,TGTGCCACCAGTGATTTGAATCGGGGAAATGAGCAGTTCTTC
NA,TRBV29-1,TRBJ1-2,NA,CSAYDGNYGYTF,TGCAGCGCTTATGACGGGAACTATGGCTACACCTTC
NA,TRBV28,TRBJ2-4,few,CATGVKNIQYF,TGTGCCACCGGGGTCAAAAACATTCAGTACTTC
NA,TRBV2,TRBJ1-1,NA,CASTDLRGTEAFF,TGTGCCAGCACGGACCTCCGGGGCACTGAAGCTTTCTTT
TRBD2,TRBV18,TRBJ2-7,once,CASSPPSGRASEQYF,TGTGCCAGCTCACCACCCAGCGGGAGGGCCTCCGAGCAGTACTTC